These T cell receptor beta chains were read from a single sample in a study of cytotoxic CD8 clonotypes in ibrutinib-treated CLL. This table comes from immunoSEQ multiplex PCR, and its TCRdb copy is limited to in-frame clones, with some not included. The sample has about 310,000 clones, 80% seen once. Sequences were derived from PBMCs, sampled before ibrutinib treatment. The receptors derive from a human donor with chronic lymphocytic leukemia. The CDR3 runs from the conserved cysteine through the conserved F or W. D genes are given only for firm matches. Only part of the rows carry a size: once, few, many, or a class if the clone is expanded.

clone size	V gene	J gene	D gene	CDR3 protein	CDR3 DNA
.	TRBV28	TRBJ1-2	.	CASSLSGGGYTF	TGTGCCAGCAGCCTATCCGGGGGTGGCTACACCTTC
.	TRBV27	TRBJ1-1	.	CASSGVAGTEAFF	TGTGCCAGCTCGGGAGTAGCGGGAACTGAAGCTTTCTTT
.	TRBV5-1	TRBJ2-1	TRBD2	CASSLVGLAGNEQFF	TGCGCCAGCAGCTTGGTGGGACTAGCGGGAAATGAGCAGTTCTTC
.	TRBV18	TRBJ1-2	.	CASSQGHTNYGYTF	TGTGCCAGCTCACAAGGACACACAAACTATGGCTACACCTTC
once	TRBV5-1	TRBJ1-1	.	CASSFFRQQNTEAFF	TGCGCCAGCAGCTTTTTTAGACAGCAGAACACTGAAGCTTTCTTT
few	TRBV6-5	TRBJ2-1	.	CASSPSPDRLEFF	TGTGCCAGCAGCCCATCACCCGACAGGCTCGAGTTCTTC
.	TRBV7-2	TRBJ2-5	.	CASSPGGIQETQYF	TGTGCCAGCAGCCCCGGTGGGATCCAAGAGACCCAGTACTTC
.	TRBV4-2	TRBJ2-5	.	CASSHGAGGAKTQYF	TGTGCCAGCAGCCACGGTGCCGGAGGAGCAAAGACCCAGTACTTC
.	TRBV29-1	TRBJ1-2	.	CSVLLMENYGYTF	TGCAGCGTTTTGCTTATGGAGAACTATGGCTACACCTTC
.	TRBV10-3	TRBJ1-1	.	CAISRGGGLNTEAFF	TGTGCCATCAGTCGCGGCGGGGGGCTCAACACTGAAGCTTTCTTT
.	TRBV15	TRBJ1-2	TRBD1	CATSTLTGGPLYGYTF	TGTGCCACCAGCACTCTTACAGGGGGCCCTCTCTATGGCTACACCTTC
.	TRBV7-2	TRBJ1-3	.	CASSLTRWGPGNTIYF	TGTGCCAGCAGCTTAACAAGATGGGGGCCTGGAAACACCATATATTTT
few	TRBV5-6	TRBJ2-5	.	CASSSGPQETQYF	TGTGCCAGCAGCTCGGGACCGCAAGAGACCCAGTACTTC
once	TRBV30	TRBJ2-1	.	CAWSVGVYNEQFF	TGTGCCTGGAGTGTCGGGGTCTACAATGAGCAGTTCTTC
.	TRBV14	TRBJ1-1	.	CASSTTGGKAFF	TGTGCCAGCAGCACAACTGGCGGGAAAGCTTTCTTT
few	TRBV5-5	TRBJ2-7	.	CASSVRYEQYF	TGTGCCAGCAGCGTGAGGTACGAGCAGTACTTC
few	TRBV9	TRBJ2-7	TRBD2	CASSPGTSGRTRSYEQYF	TGTGCCAGCAGCCCCGGGACTAGCGGGAGGACCCGCTCCTACGAGCAGTACTTC
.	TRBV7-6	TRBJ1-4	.	CASSLRHRSPSEKLFF	TGTGCCAGCAGCTTGCGACACAGGTCCCCTAGTGAAAAACTGTTTTTT
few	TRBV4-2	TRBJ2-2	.	CASSQSPGLDGELFF	TGTGCCAGCAGCCAGTCCCCTGGGCTCGACGGGGAGCTGTTTTTT
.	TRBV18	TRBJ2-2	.	CASTLQATGELFF	TGTGCCAGCACCCTGCAGGCCACCGGGGAGCTGTTTTTT
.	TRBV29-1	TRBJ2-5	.	CSAAGTDQETQYF	TGCAGCGCCGCCGGGACGGACCAAGAGACCCAGTACTTC
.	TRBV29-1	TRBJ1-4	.	CSVATPNEKLFF	TGCAGCGTTGCTACACCTAATGAAAAACTGTTTTTT
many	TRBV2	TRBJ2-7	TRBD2	CASRSPGLAGGSSYEQYF	TGTGCCAGCAGATCTCCGGGACTAGCGGGAGGGAGCTCCTACGAGCAGTACTTC
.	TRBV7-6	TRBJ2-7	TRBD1	CASSFGTGGSYEQYF	TGTGCCAGCAGCTTCGGGACAGGGGGTTCCTACGAGCAGTACTTC
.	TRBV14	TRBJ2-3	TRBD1	CASSQWTGVDTQYF	TGTGCCAGCAGCCAGTGGACAGGGGTAGATACGCAGTATTTT
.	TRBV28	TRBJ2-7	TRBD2	CASSLSGLLRYEQYF	TGTGCCAGCAGTTTATCGGGACTACTGAGATACGAGCAGTACTTC
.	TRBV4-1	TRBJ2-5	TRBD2	CASSQEPGLSEETQYF	TGCGCCAGCAGCCAGGAGCCGGGACTATCCGAAGAGACCCAGTACTTC
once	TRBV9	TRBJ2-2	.	CASSVVYGELFF	TGTGCCAGCAGCGTAGTTTACGGGGAGCTGTTTTTT
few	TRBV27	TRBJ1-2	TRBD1	CASSFGQGASYGYTF	TGTGCCAGCAGTTTTGGACAGGGAGCCAGCTATGGCTACACCTTC
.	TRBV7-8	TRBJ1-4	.	CASSSAGLVSEKLFF	TGTGCCAGCAGCTCCGCGGGACTCGTTTCTGAAAAACTGTTTTTT
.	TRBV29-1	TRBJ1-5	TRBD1	CSVVDRASYSNQPQHF	TGCAGCGTTGTGGACAGGGCGTCCTATAGCAATCAGCCCCAGCATTTT
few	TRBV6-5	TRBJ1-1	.	CASSFELPGVNTEAFF	TGTGCCAGCAGTTTCGAACTTCCGGGGGTGAACACTGAAGCTTTCTTT
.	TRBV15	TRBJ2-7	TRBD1	CATSRKGQGDLDEQYF	TGTGCCACCAGCAGAAAAGGACAGGGCGATCTGGACGAGCAGTACTTC
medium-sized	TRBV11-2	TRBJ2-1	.	CASSLDLIGEQFF	TGTGCCAGCAGCTTAGATCTGATAGGTGAGCAGTTCTTC
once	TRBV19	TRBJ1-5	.	CASSNWAQVYSNQPQHF	TGTGCCAGTAGTAACTGGGCCCAGGTATATAGCAATCAGCCCCAGCATTTT
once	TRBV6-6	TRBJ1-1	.	CASSYGGGNTEAFF	TGTGCCAGCAGTTACGGTGGGGGGAACACTGAAGCTTTCTTT
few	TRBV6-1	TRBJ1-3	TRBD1	CASSELGQSIGNTIYF	TGTGCCAGCAGTGAACTGGGACAGTCAATAGGAAACACCATATATTTT
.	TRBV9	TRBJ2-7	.	CASSVEERAKQYF	TGTGCCAGCAGCGTAGAGGAGCGGGCCAAGCAGTACTTC
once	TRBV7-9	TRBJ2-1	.	CASSLAGTRDEQFF	TGTGCCAGCAGCTTAGCGGGGACACGCGATGAGCAGTTCTTC
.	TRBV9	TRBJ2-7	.	CASSFRDGIYEQYF	TGTGCCAGCAGCTTCCGGGACGGGATCTACGAGCAGTACTTC
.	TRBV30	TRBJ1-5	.	CAWSSDSNQPQHF	TGTGCCTGGAGTTCCGACAGTAATCAGCCCCAGCATTTT
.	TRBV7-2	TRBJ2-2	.	CASSLGQGPGELFF	TGTGCCAGCAGCTTAGGTCAGGGACCCGGGGAGCTGTTTTTT
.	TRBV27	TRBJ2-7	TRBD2	CASGRGLPYEQYF	TGTGCCAGCGGGAGGGGTCTCCCCTACGAGCAGTACTTC
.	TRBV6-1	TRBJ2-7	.	CASSDAQTKTPSYEQYF	TGTGCCAGCAGTGACGCACAGACCAAAACCCCTTCCTACGAGCAGTACTTC
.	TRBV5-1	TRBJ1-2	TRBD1	CASSPGQGMYGYTF	TGCGCCAGCAGCCCCGGACAGGGGATGTATGGCTACACCTTC